The 3 T cell receptor beta chains listed next were all sequenced from one sample in a study of beta chain features in type 1 diabetes. Findings and caveats of the study: People with Type 1 diabetes carried modestly yet significantly shorter TCRB CDR3s in all four CD4+ subsets.

The whole isolated RNA underwent reverse transcription, so sequencing captured expressed TCRB transcripts. Only in-frame clones appear in the TCRdb table, and some are missing; sequencing was by immunoSEQ multiplex PCR. Of about 130,000 clones listed, 7.5% to 9.5% are singletons. The antigens these receptors bind are not known. Material for sequencing was central memory CD4+ T cells from blood. The origin of the receptors is a man under 40 with type 1 diabetes.

V is TRBV18 and J is TRBJ2-5, with 9 bases identical to TRBD1. From germline, CDR1 is KGHSH and CDR2 LQKENI. Trimming cost V 3 bases and J 3 bases; bases outside gene matches: 2. The CDR3 length is 14 residues. Here the CDR3 DNA reads TGTGCCAGCTCACCCGGGACAGGGAAAGAGACCCAGTACTTC. Encoded protein: CASSPGTGKETQYF. Combining the CDR3 with reference TRBV18 and TRBJ2-5 gives the whole variable domain NAGVMQNPRHLVRRRGQEARLRCSPMKGHSHVYWYRQLPEEGLKFMVYLQKENIIDESGMPKERFSAEFPKEGPSILRIQQVVRGDSAAYFCASSPGTGKETQYFGPGTRLLVL.

This clone has a handful of counts. This sequence joins TRBV11-2 and TRBJ1-2; D might be TRBD1 (6 bases). Germline CDR1 and CDR2: SGHAT and FQNNGV. CDR3 length: 14 amino acids. Between the trimmed V and J ends, which lost 4 bases and 4 bases, there was a span of 13 bases. For the CDR3, the DNA is TGTGCCAGCAGCTCAGACGGACAGATCTATGGCTACACCTTC. Translation gives CASSSDGQIYGYTF.

The rearrangement links TRBV2 to TRBJ2-5; no definite D call. This CDR3 contains 15 residues. CDR1 SNHLY and CDR2 FYNNEI come from the germline V gene. The ends were cut back, 6 bases at V and 5 bases at J, with 19 bases in the middle. The CDR3 DNA is TGTGCCAGCAGATACCCCAGCGCCGGGTGGGAGACCCAGTACTTC. This sequence encodes CASRYPSAGWETQYF.